This T cell receptor beta chain comes out of a study of blood T cell repertoires in COVID-19. The repertoire was sequenced with immunoSEQ multiplex PCR; TCRdb's copy has only in-frame clones and lacks some. The sample yields roughly 230,000 clones, 75% to 90% seen once. The sample consisted of peripheral blood. This sequence originates from a woman aged 40 to 49 who had recovered from COVID-19.

CDR3 amino acids: CASSQALTVNTEAFF. The CDR3 DNA is TGCGCCAGCAGCCAAGCCCTCACAGTGAACACTGAAGCTTTCTTT. The rearrangement links TRBV4-1 to TRBJ1-1, with D unresolved. The CDR3 has 15 amino acids. Trimming removed 1 base at V and 0 bases at J, with 9 bases between. From germline, CDR1 is MGHRA and CDR2 YSYEKL.